Each of the 3 T cell receptor beta chains below was sequenced from the same sample in a study of T-cell reconstitution after alpha-beta-depleted transplantation in children. Unique molecular identifiers were used in preparing the TCRbeta library. TCRdb fed the PCR reads into MiXCR, producing one record per CDR3 protein. Among 600,000 to 700,000 distinct CDR3 sequences, about 12% were seen once, and the ten largest hold about 0.79%. Here the sequenced sample was PBMCs, taken before TCRalphabeta/CD19-depleted stem cell transplant. These receptors were collected from a girl aged 2 to 10 with congenital amegakaryocytic thrombocytopenia, due to receive a stem cell transplant.

There are many counts of this clonotype. The CDR3 DNA sequence: TGTGCCAGCAGTCCACGTAGCTCTGGGGCCAACGTCCTGACTTTC. Residues: CASSPRSSGANVLTF. This chain uses TRBV27 with TRBJ2-6; D call uncertain. Germline CDR1 and CDR2: MNHEY and SMNVEV (reference sequence). V was clipped by 5 bases and J by 0 bases, with 8 bases between them. The CDR3 length is 15 residues. The variable domain in full, completed from reference TRBV27 and TRBJ2-6, reads EAQVTQNPRYLITVTGKKLTVTCSQNMNHEYMSWYRQDPGLGLRQIYYSMNVEVTDKGDVPEGYKVSRKEKRNFPLILESPSPNQTSLYFCASSPRSSGANVLTFGAGSRLTVL.

This clonotype was observed at least ten times. The V call is TRBV24-1, the J call TRBJ2-1, with 8 bases aligning to TRBD2. The CDR3 spans 16 residues. CDR1 KGHDR and CDR2 SFDVKD come from the germline V gene. V was clipped by 2 bases and J by 4 bases; unmatched bases: 6. CDR3 protein: CATSDSTSGDYNEQFF. In DNA, the CDR3 is TGTGCCACCAGTGATTCAACTAGCGGAGATTACAATGAGCAGTTCTTC.

This clonotype was seen many times. The J gene is TRBJ1-1, the V gene TRBV4-1; unclear D gene. The CDR3 is 17 residues long. Germline V gene data show CDR1 as MGHRA and CDR2 as YSYEKL. Trimming cost V 4 bases and J 1 base, with 19 bases left between them. Here the CDR3 DNA reads TGCGCCAGCAGCCGTAAGGGATCGGGCCAGCGGAACACTGAAGCTTTCTTT. As protein: CASSRKGSGQRNTEAFF.